This T cell receptor beta chain was retrieved from a study of PD-1 blockade in classical Hodgkin lymphoma. Study results and caveats: Relapsed/refractory patients reportedly had the lowest baseline TCR diversity, below newly diagnosed patients, who were below healthy donors.

Specified time point: newly diagnosed, previously untreated cHL patient sample. Magnetic depletion of unwanted cells isolated CD4+ T cells from thawed PBMCs. Serving as comparison were PBMCs from newly diagnosed, untreated classical Hodgkin lymphoma, which were sequenced alongside the relapsed/refractory trial patients. V was trimmed by 3 bases and J by 4 bases, leaving 13 bases between them. Per germline, CDR1 SGHRS and CDR2 YFSETQ. CDR3 length: 14 residues. A note on this clone: What it binds is not known.

The table came from immunoSEQ multiplex PCR; TCRdb's copy has only in-frame clones and leaves some out. The profile shows approximately 23,000 clones, more than 85% of them singletons. The clonotype comes from a human donor with classical Hodgkin lymphoma. This chain links TRBV5-1 with TRBJ1-1, with unresolved D. Sequencing used CD4+ T cells from blood. Written as DNA, the CDR3 is TGCGCCAGCAGCTCCCTGAGGGAGGGCACTGAAGCTTTCTTT. It translates to CASSSLREGTEAFF.